This T cell receptor (beta chain) came from a study of identical twins (dated by TCRdb to 2015 to 2016). Background for the entire study: To test whether fetal clonotypes persist, this study deep-sequenced TCR alpha and beta repertoires from monozygotic twins, from unrelated adults of various ages, and from cord blood. To rule out contamination, replicate twin experiments were performed at different times with different library preparation protocols. What the research found in general, with its limitations: Recombination models systematically underestimated out-of-frame TCR alpha sharing in monozygotic twins but agreed with sharing between unrelated individuals. Abundant cord blood beta clonotypes had fewer insertions, young adult naive repertoires showed a similar but weaker trend, and memory repertoires showed no such trend. Zero-insertion analyses could be partly confounded by invariant T cells such as MAIT and iNKT, though diverse VJ usage argued against such confounding for most clonotypes. Because the same donors could not be followed over many years, the conclusions depended on cross-sectional statistical analysis. Excess twin sharing in beta out-of-frame sequences was weaker because fewer shared sequences lowered the signal-to-noise ratio. Compared with coincidental sharing between unrelated individuals, out-of-frame TCR alpha sequences shared between twins showed an excess of sequences with low generation probability.

This clonotype was counted many times. Its antigen is unknown. No base qualities exist here, and no much larger clone lies one base off it. Library preparation employed 5' RACE. For sequencing, an Illumina HiSeq 2000 was employed. A universal primer binding site was introduced by template switching, and a unique molecular identifier was present in the final cDNA, enabling accurate counting of TCR cDNA molecules. Specific primers in the conserved constant-segment region were used to synthesize first-strand cDNA for the TCR alpha and beta chains. To control for contamination, each cDNA library was double barcoded with a SMART-Mk sample barcode plus Illumina barcodes. Two successive PCR steps introduced TruSeq adapter sequences along with Illumina sample barcodes. The TCR alpha and beta cDNA libraries were sequenced on the Illumina HiSeq platform using custom primers. Under the source paper's analysis protocol: MiGEC was used to process raw reads and extract unique molecular identifiers, and MiXCR was used to find CDR3 positions. Recombination models were inferred per individual with the repgenHMM and IGoR tools using an EM algorithm. The analysis of shared clonotypes was done with the tcR package in R, with sharing normalized by the product of cloneset sizes. To study raw recombination free of thymic and clonal selection effects, out-of-frame nonproductive sequences were analyzed. TCRdb reprocessing: public reads trimmed at Q25 with fastp, clones called with MiXCR, in-frame beta chains kept. Each CDR3 protein gets just one entry, which takes the most common genes and DNA from the rows behind it. The V and J calls and clone size come from TCRdb's table, not from the authors' own analysis. This sample gives 400,000 to 500,000 distinct CDR3 sequences in total; less than 20% of them show up just once. Jointly, the top ten make up about 12% of the sample.

Only healthy Caucasian donors were included. The study also sequenced three unrelated non-twin adults: a male aged 18 to 30, a male aged 50 to 60 and a female aged 50 to 60. Miltenyi CD45RO+ enrichment and human naive T-cell isolation kits were used to isolate memory (CD45RO+) and naive T cells from PBMC. Taken from cysteine to phenylalanine, the CDR3 has 14 residues. CDR3 DNA only is kept here, 42 bases in frame from base 1. The germline V gene provides CDR1 MNHEY and CDR2 SVGAGI. V lost 0 bases and J lost 2 bases; the stretch between them is 7 bases long. The sample taken for sequencing was naive T cells sorted from blood. The label giving this sample's cell subset or site can be read as: cells isolated with a human naive T-cell isolation kit. The clonotype originates from a man aged 50 to 60 in good health. Recombination joined TRBV6-5 with TRBJ1-2; too little of a D gene remains to name it. The nucleotide sequence is TGTGCCAGCAGTTACTCAGGAGAGAACTATGGCTACACCTTC. This codes for CASSYSGENYGYTF.